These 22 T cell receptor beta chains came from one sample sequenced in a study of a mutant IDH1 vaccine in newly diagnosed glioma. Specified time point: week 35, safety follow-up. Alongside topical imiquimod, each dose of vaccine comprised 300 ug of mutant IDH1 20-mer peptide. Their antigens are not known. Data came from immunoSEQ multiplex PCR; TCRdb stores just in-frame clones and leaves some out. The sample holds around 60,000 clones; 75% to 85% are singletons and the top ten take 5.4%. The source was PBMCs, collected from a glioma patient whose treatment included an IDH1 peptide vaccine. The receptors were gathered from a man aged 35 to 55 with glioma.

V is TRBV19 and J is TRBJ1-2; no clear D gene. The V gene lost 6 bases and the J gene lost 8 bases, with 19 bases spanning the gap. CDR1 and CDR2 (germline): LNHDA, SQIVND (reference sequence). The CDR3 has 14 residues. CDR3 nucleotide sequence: TGTGCCAGTAGGTATAACGGCCCGGCGGAGGGCTACACCTTC. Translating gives CASRYNGPAEGYTF.

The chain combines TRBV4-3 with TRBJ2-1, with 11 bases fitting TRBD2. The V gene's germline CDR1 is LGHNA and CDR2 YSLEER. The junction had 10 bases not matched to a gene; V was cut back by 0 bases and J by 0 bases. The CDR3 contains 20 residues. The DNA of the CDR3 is TGCGCCAGCAGCCAAGATGCGTACATGGGACTAGCGGACTCCTACAATGAGCAGTTCTTC. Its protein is CASSQDAYMGLADSYNEQFF.

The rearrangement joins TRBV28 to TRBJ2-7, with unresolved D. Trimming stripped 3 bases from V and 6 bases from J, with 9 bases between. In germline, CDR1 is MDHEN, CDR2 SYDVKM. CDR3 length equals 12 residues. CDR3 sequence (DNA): TGTGCCAGCAGTTTGGTGGAGTCCGAGCAGTACTTC. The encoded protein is CASSLVESEQYF.

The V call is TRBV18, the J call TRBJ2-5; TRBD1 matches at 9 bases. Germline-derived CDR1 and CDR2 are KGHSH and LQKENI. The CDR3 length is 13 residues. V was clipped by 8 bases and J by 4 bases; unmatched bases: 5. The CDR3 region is CASAPTGGETQYF. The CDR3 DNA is TGTGCCAGCGCCCCGACAGGGGGAGAGACCCAGTACTTC.

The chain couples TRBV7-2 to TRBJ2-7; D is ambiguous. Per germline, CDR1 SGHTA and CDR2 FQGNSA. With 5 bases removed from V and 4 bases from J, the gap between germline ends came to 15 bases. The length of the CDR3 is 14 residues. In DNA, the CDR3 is TGTGCCAGCAGCCAAGTTGGGGTCGAGTACGAGCAGTACTTC. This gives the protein CASSQVGVEYEQYF.

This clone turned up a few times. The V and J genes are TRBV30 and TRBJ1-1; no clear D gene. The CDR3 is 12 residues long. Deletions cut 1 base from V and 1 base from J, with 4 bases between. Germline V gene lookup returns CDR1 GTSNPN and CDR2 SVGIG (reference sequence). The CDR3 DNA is TGTGCCTGGAGTGGCCAGAACACTGAAGCTTTCTTT. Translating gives CAWSGQNTEAFF.

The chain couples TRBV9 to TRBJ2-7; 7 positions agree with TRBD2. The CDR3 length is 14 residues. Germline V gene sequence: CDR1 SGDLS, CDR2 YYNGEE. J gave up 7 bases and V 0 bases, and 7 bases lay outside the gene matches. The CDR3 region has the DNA TGTGCCAGCAGCGTAGAGGTTCGCGGGGGAGAGCAGTACTTC. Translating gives CASSVEVRGGEQYF.

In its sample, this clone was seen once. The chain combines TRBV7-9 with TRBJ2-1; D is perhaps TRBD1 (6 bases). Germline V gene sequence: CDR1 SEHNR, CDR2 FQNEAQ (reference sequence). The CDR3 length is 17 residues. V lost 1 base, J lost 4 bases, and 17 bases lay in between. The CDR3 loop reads CASSLGGLAGTYNEQFF. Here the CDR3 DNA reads TGTGCCAGCAGCTTAGGAGGTCTGGCAGGGACATACAATGAGCAGTTCTTC.

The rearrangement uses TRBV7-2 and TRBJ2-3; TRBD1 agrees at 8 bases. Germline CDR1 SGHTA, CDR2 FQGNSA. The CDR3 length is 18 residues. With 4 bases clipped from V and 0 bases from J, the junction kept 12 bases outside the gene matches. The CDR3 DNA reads TGTGCCAGCAGCTCCCGGGACAGGCCTATGATTAGCACAGATACGCAGTATTTT. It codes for CASSSRDRPMISTDTQYF.

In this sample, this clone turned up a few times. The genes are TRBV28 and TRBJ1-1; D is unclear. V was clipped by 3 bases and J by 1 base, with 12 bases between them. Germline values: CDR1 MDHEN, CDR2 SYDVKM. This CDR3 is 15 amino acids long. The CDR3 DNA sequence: TGTGCCAGCAGTTTTAGGGTTGGCGGGAACACTGAAGCTTTCTTT. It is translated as CASSFRVGGNTEAFF.

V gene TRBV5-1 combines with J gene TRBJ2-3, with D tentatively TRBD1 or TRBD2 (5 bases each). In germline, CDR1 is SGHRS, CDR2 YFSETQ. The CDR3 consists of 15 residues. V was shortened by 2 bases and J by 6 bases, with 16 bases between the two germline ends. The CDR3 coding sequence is TGCGCCAGCAGCTTAGCAGGGACCCACGCTGATACGCAGTATTTT. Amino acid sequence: CASSLAGTHADTQYF.

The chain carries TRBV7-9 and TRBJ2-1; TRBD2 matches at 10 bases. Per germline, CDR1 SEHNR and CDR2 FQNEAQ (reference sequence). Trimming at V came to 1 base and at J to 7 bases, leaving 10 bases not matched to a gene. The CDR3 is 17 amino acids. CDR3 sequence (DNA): TGTGCCAGCAGCTTAGGTGGTCTAGCGGGAGACAGGAATGAGCAGTTCTTC. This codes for CASSLGGLAGDRNEQFF.

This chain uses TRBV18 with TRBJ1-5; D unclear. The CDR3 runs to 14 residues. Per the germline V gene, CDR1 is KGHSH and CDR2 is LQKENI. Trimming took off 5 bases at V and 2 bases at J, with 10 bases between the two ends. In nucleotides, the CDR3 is TGTGCCAGCTCATTTTCAAGGGGCAATCAGCCCCAGCATTTT. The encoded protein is CASSFSRGNQPQHF.

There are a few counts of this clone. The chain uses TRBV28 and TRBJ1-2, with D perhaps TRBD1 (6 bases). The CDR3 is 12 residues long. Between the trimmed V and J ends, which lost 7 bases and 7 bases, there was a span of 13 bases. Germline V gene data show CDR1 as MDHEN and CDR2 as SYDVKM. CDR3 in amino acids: CASNPGQGGYTF. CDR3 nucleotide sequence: TGTGCCAGCAACCCGGGACAAGGTGGCTACACCTTC.

CDR3 amino acids: CASSQRGREGWYEQYF. CDR3 in DNA: TGTGCCAGCAGCCAGCGAGGGCGGGAGGGTTGGTACGAGCAGTACTTC. The chain is built from TRBV7-2 and TRBJ2-7, with 9 bases lining up with TRBD2. The CDR3 totals 16 residues. The germline CDR1 and CDR2 sequences are SGHTA and FQGNSA. Germline trimming cut 5 bases from V and 4 bases from J; bases unmatched to any gene: 12.

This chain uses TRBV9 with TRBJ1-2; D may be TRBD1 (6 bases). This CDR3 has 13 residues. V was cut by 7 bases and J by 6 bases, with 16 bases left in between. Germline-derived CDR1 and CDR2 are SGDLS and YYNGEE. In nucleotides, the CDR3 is TGTGCCAGCGGGAAACAGGGTGGGGATGGCTACACCTTC. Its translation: CASGKQGGDGYTF.

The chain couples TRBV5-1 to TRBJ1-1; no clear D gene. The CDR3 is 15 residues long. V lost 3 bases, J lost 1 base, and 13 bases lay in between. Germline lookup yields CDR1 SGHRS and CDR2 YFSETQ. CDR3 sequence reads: CASSWGLGTNTEAFF. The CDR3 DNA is TGCGCCAGCAGCTGGGGTTTAGGCACGAACACTGAAGCTTTCTTT.

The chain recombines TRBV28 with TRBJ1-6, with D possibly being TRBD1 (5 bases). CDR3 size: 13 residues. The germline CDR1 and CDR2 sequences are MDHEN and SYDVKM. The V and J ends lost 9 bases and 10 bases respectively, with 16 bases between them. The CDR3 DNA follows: TGTGCCAGGGGGGGGACTTGGCGGTCACCCCTCCACTTT. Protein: CARGGTWRSPLHF.

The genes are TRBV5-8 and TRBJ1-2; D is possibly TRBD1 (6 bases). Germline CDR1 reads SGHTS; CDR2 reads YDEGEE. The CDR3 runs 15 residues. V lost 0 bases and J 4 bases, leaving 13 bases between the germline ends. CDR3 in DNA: TGTGCCAGCAGCTTGGTACCCGGGACATCCTATGGCTACACCTTC. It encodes CASSLVPGTSYGYTF.

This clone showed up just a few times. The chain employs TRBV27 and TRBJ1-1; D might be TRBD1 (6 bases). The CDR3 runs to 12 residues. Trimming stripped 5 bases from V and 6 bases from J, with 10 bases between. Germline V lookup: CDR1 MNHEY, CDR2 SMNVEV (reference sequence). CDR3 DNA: TGTGCCAGCAGTATCAGGGGTTCTGAAGCTTTCTTT. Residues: CASSIRGSEAFF.

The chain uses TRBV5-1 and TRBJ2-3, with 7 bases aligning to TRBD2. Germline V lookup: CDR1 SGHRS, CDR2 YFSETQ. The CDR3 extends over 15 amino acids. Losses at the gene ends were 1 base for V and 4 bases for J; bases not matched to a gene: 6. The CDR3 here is CASSLRGSGADTQYF. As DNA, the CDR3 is TGCGCCAGCAGCTTGCGCGGGAGCGGCGCAGATACGCAGTATTTT.

The CDR3 region is CASSRLAGVGGETQYF. The CDR3 nucleotides read TGTGCCAGCTCCAGACTAGCGGGAGTGGGAGGAGAGACCCAGTACTTC. The V call is TRBV21-1, the J call TRBJ2-5; the table's D call of TRBD2 was not tested on the DNA. TRBV21-1 is classified as a pseudogene. There are 16 residues in the CDR3.